Reported below is one T cell receptor beta chain. What it binds is unknown. Cultured CD4+ T cell DNA underwent sequencing with the Oncomine TCR Beta short-read assay. From the PCR reads, TCRdb called clonotypes with MiXCR, one entry per CDR3 protein. Seen here are around 9,100 distinct CDR3 sequences, about two thirds observed once, and the top ten hold less than 40%. The sample originates from a study of vaccination and CD4 T cells after COVID-19. About the research overall: Post-COVID draws followed diagnosis by a median around 95 days (range 35 to 161).

V lost 6 bases and J lost 1; bases outside the gene matches: 5. Germline V CDR1 and CDR2: SNHLY, FYNNEI. The CDR3 contains 15 residues. Treatment reported: roughly nine-day PBMC culture with coronavirus spike peptide pools or control peptides (ViraFEST assay). About 1.8 million PBMCs per well were cultured with about 10 IU/ml IL-2 and 9 to 10 ug/ml peptide pools. The sequenced sample consisted of CD4+ T cells from blood, cultured in vitro. This chain uses TRBV2 with TRBJ2-2, with TRBD2 matching over 7 bases. This TCR derives from a human donor who had recovered from COVID-19. CDR3: CASSRLAVNTGELFF. CDR3 coding DNA: TGTGCCAGCAGCCGACTAGCTGTGAACACCGGGGAGCTGTTTTTT.